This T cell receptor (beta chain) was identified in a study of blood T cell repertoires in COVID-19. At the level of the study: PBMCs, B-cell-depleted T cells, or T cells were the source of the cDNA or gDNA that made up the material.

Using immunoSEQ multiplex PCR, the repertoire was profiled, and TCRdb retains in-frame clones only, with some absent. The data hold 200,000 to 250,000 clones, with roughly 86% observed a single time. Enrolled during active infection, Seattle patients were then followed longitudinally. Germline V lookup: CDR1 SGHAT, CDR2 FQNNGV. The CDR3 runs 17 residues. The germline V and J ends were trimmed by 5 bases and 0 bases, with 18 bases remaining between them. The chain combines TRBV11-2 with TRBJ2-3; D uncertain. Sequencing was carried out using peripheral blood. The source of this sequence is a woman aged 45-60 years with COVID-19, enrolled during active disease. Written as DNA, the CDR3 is TGTGCCAGCAGCCTAAGAGGTGGCAGCCAAAGCACAGATACGCAGTATTTT. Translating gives CASSLRGGSQSTDTQYF.